The present entry profiles one TCR beta chain with its context. The data stem from a study of blood T cell repertoires in COVID-19. Study in general: The origin of the acute and convalescent COVID-19 samples was the United States, Italy and Spain. Sample material is recorded as cDNA or gDNA derived from T cells, B-cell-depleted T cells, or PBMCs.

Authors' data handling: The authors estimated nucleated cell counts from reference gene primer amplification. Libraries were prepared by immunoSEQ multiplex PCR; TCRdb keeps only in-frame clonotypes and omits some of them. V and J calls and clone size come straight from that table; D and trimming were deduced from the DNA. The sample records roughly 100,000 clones, 82% being singletons. After removal of 4 bases from V and 5 bases from J, the junction contained 4 bases not matched to a gene. The germline gives CDR1 SGHAT, CDR2 FQNNGV. This CDR3 has 15 amino acids. The chain is built from TRBV11-2 and TRBJ2-3; 12 bases fit TRBD2. This receptor was taken from a man aged 55-75 years with acute or convalescent COVID-19. The sample comprised peripheral blood. The CDR3 reads CASSSGTSGQDTQYF. The CDR3 DNA reads TGTGCCAGCAGCTCCGGGACTAGCGGGCAAGATACGCAGTATTTT.